This T cell receptor (beta chain) came from a study of T cells after yellow fever vaccination. Study-level results: A small share of clonotypes appeared in both CD4 and CD8 compartments.

This clonotype was seen ten or more times. Its antigen is not identified. A single record per CDR3 protein comes from TCRdb applying MiXCR to the 5' RACE reads. This table holds roughly 240,000 distinct CDR3 sequences, roughly 6.2% found once. Germline values: CDR1 SGHDN, CDR2 FVKESK. The CDR3 spans 15 residues. Trimming took 3 bases from V and 1 from J; bases not matched to a gene: 4. The chain is built from TRBV14 and TRBJ2-3, with 7 nucleotides matching TRBD1. The material was CD4+ T cells sorted from PBMCs, obtained on the day of the yellow fever booster vaccination. This TCR was recovered from a man aged 25-45 years who received the YFV17D yellow fever vaccine. The CDR3 DNA reads TGTGCCAGCAGCCAGCAAACAGGGGGCACAGATACGCAGTATTTT. Encoded protein: CASSQQTGGTDTQYF.